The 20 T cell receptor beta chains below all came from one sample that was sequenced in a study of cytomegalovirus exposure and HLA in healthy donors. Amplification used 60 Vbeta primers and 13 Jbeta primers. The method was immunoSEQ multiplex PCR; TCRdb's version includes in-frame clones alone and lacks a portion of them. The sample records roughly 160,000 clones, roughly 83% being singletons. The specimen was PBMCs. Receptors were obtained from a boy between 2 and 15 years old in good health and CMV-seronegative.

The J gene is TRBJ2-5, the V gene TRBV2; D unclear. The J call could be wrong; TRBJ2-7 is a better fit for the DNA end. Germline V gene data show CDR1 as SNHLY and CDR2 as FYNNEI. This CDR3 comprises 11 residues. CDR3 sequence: CASRESYEQYF. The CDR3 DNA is TGTGCCAGCAGGGAGTCCTACGAGCAGTACTTC.

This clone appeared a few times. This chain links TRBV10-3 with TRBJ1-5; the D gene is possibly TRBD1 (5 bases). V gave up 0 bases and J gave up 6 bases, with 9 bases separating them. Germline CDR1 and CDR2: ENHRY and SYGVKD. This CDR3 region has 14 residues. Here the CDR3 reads CAISESGGRQPQHF. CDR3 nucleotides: TGTGCCATCAGTGAGTCGGGGGGTCGTCAGCCCCAGCATTTT.

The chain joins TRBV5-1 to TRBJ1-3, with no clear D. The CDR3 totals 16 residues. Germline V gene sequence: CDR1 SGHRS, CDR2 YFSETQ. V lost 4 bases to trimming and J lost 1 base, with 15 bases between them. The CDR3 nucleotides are TGCGCCAGCAGCAGAACCGGGGAGCAGTCTGGAAACACCATATATTTT. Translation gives CASSRTGEQSGNTIYF.

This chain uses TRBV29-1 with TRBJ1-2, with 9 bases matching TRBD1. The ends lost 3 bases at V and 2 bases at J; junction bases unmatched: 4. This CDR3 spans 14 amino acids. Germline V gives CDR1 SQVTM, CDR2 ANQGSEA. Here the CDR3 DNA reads TGCAGCGTTGAGGGGACAGGGAAAAACTATGGCTACACCTTC. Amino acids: CSVEGTGKNYGYTF.

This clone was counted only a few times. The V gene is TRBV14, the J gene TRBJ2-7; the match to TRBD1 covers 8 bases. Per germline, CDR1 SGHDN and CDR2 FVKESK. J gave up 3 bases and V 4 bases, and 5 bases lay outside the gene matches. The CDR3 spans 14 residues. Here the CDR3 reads CASSPHGTGYEQYF. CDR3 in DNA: TGTGCCAGCAGCCCCCATGGGACAGGCTACGAGCAGTACTTC.

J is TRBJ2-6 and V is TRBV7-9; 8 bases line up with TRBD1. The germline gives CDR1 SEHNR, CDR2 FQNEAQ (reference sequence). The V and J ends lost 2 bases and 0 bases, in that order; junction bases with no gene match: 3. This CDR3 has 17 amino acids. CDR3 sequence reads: CASSLQGANSGANVLTF. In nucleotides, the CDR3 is TGTGCCAGCAGCTTACAGGGGGCAAACTCTGGGGCCAACGTCCTGACTTTC.

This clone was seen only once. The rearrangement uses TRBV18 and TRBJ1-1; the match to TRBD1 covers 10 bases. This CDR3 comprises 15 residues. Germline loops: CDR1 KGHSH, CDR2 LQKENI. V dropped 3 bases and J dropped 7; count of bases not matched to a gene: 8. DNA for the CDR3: TGTGCCAGCTCACCGCAGACAGGGGGCGAGGGTGAAGCTTTCTTT. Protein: CASSPQTGGEGEAFF. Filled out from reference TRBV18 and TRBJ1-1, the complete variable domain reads NAGVMQNPRHLVRRRGQEARLRCSPMKGHSHVYWYRQLPEEGLKFMVYLQKENIIDESGMPKERFSAEFPKEGPSILRIQQVVRGDSAAYFCASSPQTGGEGEAFFGQGTRLTVV.

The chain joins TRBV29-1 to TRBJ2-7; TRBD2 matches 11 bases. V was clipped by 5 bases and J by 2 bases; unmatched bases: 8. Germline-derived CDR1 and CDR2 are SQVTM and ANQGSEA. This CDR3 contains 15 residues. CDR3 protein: CSVLKLSGRAYEQYF. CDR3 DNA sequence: TGCAGCGTTCTTAAACTTAGCGGGAGGGCCTACGAGCAGTACTTC.

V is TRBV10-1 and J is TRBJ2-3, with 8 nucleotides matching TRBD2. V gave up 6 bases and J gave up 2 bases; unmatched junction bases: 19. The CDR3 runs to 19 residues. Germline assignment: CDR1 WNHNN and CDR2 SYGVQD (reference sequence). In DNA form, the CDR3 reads TGCGCCAGCAGAGAGGCCCCACGGGAGGGCTCTAATGTCACAGATACGCAGTATTTT. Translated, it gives CASREAPREGSNVTDTQYF.

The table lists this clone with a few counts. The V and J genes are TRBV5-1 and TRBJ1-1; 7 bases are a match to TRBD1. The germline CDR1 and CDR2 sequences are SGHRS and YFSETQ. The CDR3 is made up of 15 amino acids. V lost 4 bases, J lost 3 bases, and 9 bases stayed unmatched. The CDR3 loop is CASSPTGAMDTEAFF. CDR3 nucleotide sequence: TGCGCCAGCAGCCCCACAGGGGCAATGGACACTGAAGCTTTCTTT.

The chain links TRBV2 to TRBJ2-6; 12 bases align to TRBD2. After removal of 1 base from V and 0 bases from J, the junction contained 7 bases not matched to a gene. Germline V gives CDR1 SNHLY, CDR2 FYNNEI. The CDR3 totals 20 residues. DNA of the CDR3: TGTGCCAGCAGTGAAGACCGGGGACTAGCGGGTAGCTCTGGGGCCAACGTCCTGACTTTC. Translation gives CASSEDRGLAGSSGANVLTF.

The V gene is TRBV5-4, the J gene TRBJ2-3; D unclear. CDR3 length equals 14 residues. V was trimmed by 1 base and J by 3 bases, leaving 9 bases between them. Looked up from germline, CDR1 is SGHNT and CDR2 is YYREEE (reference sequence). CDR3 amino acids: CASSLRGLTDTQYF. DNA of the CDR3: TGTGCCAGCAGCTTGCGAGGTCTAACAGATACGCAGTATTTT.

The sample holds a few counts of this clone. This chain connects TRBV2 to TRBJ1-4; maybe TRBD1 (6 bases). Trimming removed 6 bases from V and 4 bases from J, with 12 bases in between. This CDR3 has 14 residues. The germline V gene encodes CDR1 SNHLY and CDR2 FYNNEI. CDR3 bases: TGTGCCAGCAGGAACAGGGAGATTAATGAAAAACTGTTTTTT. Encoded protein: CASRNREINEKLFF. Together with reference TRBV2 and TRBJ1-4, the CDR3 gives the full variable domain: EPEVTQTPSHQVTQMGQEVILRCVPISNHLYFYWYRQILGQKVEFLVSFYNNEISEKSEIFDDQFSVERPDGSNFTLKIRSTKLEDSAMYFCASRNREINEKLFFGSGTQLSVL.

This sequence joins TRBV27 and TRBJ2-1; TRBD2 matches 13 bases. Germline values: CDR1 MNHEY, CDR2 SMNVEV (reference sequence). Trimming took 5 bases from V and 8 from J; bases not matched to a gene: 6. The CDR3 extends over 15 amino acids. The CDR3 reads CASSRTSGRIDEQFF. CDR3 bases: TGTGCCAGCAGTAGGACTAGCGGGAGAATCGATGAGCAGTTCTTC.

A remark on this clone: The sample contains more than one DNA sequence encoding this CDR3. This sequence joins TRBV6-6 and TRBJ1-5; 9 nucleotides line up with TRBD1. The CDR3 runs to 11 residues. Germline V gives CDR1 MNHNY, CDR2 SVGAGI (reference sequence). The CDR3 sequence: CATGGNQPQHF. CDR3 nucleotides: TGTGCGACAGGGGGGAATCAGCCCCAGCATTTT.

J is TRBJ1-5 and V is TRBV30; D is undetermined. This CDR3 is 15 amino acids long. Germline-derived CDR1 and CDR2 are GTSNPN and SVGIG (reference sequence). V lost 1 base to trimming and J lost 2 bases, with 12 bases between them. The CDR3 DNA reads TGTGCCTGGAGTGAGGCAGGTAATGGCAATCAGCCCCAGCATTTT. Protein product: CAWSEAGNGNQPQHF. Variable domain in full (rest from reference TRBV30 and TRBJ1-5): SQTIHQWPATLVQPVGSPLSLECTVEGTSNPNLYWYRQAAGRGLQLLFYSVGIGQISSEVPQNLSASRPQDRQFILSSKKLLLSDSGFYLCAWSEAGNGNQPQHFGDGTRLSIL.

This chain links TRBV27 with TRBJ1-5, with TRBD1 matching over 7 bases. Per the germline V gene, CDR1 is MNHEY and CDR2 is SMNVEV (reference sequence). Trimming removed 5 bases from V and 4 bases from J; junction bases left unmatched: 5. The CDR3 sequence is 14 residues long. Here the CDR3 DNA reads TGTGCCAGCAGTATAGGGACAGATAATCAGCCCCAGCATTTT. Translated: CASSIGTDNQPQHF.

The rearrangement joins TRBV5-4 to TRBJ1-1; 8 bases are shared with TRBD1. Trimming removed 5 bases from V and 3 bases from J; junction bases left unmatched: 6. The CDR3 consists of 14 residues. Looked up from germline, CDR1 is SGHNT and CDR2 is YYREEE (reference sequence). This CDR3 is CASRLETGDTEAFF. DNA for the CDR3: TGTGCCAGCAGGCTCGAGACAGGGGACACTGAAGCTTTCTTT.

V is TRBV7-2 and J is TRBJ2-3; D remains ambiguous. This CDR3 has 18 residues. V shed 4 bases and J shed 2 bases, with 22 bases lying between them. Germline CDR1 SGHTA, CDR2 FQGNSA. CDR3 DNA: TGTGCCAGCAGCTCAACCTTACCTGTGGTACTATTCACAGATACGCAGTATTTT. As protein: CASSSTLPVVLFTDTQYF. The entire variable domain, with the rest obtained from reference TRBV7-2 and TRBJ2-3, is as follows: GAGVSQSPSNKVTEKGKDVELRCDPISGHTALYWYRQSLGQGLEFLIYFQGNSAPDKSGLPSDRFSAERTGGSVSTLTIQRTQQEDSAVYLCASSSTLPVVLFTDTQYFGPGTRLTVL.

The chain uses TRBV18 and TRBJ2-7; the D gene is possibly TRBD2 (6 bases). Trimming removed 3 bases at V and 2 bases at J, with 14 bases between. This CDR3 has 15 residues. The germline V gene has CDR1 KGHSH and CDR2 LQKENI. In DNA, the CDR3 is TGTGCCAGCTCACCGACTAACCGGGGGACCTACGAGCAGTACTTC. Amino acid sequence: CASSPTNRGTYEQYF.